This T cell receptor beta chain was sequenced in a study of T-cell memory formation after mild COVID-19. Whole-study context: TCR clusters were largely donor specific. Study results and caveats: From day 15 to 85, contracting clones were balanced between CD4 and CD8, whereas later expanders leaned toward CD4+. Prior to infection, memory already included some responding clones, suggesting cross-reactive memory joined.

This clonotype was seen more than once but under ten times. Antigen: not known. A 5'RACE reaction primed in the constant segment made cDNA libraries of TCR alpha and TCR beta, and these carried sample barcodes and UMIs. From the 5' RACE reads, TCRdb called clonotypes with MiXCR, one entry per CDR3 protein. The sample consists of approximately 50,000 distinct CDR3 sequences, approximately 12% of them appearing once. Germline CDR1 reads KGHDR; CDR2 reads SFDVKD. V shed 5 bases, J shed 4 bases, and the junction held 3 bases outside the gene matches. The CDR3 covers 14 residues. This chain joins TRBV24-1 and TRBJ1-5, with 8 positions matching TRBD1. This receptor was identified in a man younger than 35 who had mild COVID-19 (a few samples of this study predate the infection). Cell type and time point are not known. Sample: PBMCs or a T cell subset sorted from them (not recorded which). The CDR3 nucleotides are TGTGCCACCAGTGGGCGACAGGGGAATCAGCCCCAGCATTTT. Translated: CATSGRQGNQPQHF.